The entry below gives a single T cell receptor (beta chain) sequence along with its context. This entry is derived from a study of blood T cell repertoires in COVID-19. Across the study: Collection of acute and convalescent COVID-19 samples took place in the United States, Italy and Spain. From T cells, B-cell-depleted T cells, or PBMCs came the material, which was cDNA or gDNA.

The length of the CDR3 is 12 residues. V lost 5 bases to trimming and J lost 7 bases, with 11 bases between them. Germline lookup yields CDR1 MNHEY and CDR2 SVGAGI. Authors' data handling: Reference gene primers were amplified, and this amplification served to estimate nucleated cell counts. The protocol was immunoSEQ multiplex PCR, while the TCRdb copy is restricted to in-frame clones and leaves out a portion. V and J calls and clone size are copied from that table; D and trimming were computed from the DNA. The sample carries 120,000 to 150,000 clones, 87% recorded once. This sequence originates from a woman aged 45 to 65 with acute or convalescent COVID-19. This sequence joins TRBV6-5 and TRBJ1-1, with D possibly matching TRBD1 (6 bases). Specimen: peripheral blood. The CDR3 region has the DNA TGTGCCAGCAGTCAGCACAGGGTTGAAGCTTTCTTT. It translates to CASSQHRVEAFF.